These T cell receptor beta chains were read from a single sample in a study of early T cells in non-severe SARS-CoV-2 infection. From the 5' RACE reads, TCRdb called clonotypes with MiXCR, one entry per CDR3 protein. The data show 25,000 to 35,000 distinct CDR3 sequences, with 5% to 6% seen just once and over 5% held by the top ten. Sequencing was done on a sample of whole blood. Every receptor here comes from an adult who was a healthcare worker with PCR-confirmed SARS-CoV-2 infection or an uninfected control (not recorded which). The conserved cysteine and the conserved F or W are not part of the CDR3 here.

CDR3: ASSLEGVAKNIQY; J: TRBJ2-4; V: TRBV5-4
CDR3: ASSEGGIRF; J: TRBJ2-1; V: TRBV10-2
CDR3: ASSFFFRSPKSAVHEQY; J: TRBJ2-7; V: TRBV28
CDR3: SAGRGQFYEQY; J: TRBJ2-7; V: TRBV20-1
CDR3: ASSFPAVDTQY; J: TRBJ2-3; V: TRBV5-6
CDR3: ATSTSGENIQY; J: TRBJ2-4; V: TRBV24-1
CDR3: ASSLLRPGELF; J: TRBJ2-2; V: TRBV28
CDR3: ASTIRAGNADTQY; J: TRBJ2-3; V: TRBV7-8
CDR3: ASSYRRENGYT; J: TRBJ1-2; V: TRBV6-6
CDR3: ASSVGLAAMNTEAF; J: TRBJ1-1; V: TRBV9
CDR3: SARNWLGKTNNEQF; J: TRBJ2-1; V: TRBV20-1
CDR3: ASSLELARYNEQF; J: TRBJ2-1; V: TRBV5-4
CDR3: ASTTRMGSGYTDTQY; J: TRBJ2-3; V: TRBV18
CDR3: ASSLDRQGLPYGYT; J: TRBJ1-2; V: TRBV12-3/TRBV12-4
CDR3: ASSRTSGLVAGELF; J: TRBJ2-2; V: TRBV12-3/TRBV12-4
CDR3: ASSQGVGRKGNTIY; J: TRBJ1-3; V: TRBV14
CDR3: ASSEGRGHTDTQY; J: TRBJ2-3; V: TRBV2
CDR3: ARDGTTGELF; J: TRBJ2-2; V: TRBV12-2
CDR3: ASSQGLAGIYEQY; J: TRBJ2-7; V: TRBV3-1
CDR3: AISESPVNTGELF; J: TRBJ2-2; V: TRBV10-3
CDR3: AISDRTGGRQETQY; J: TRBJ2-5; V: TRBV10-3
CDR3: SAPRGANTGTEAF; J: TRBJ1-1; V: TRBV20-1
CDR3: ASRRQSTGELF; J: TRBJ2-2; V: TRBV12-3/TRBV12-4
CDR3: ASSLAVSRSYNEQF; J: TRBJ2-1; V: TRBV5-1
CDR3: ASRDSSTEAF; J: TRBJ1-1; V: TRBV10-2
CDR3: ASIELGGVSSYEQY; J: TRBJ2-7; V: TRBV7-8
CDR3: ASSPSGTGLSPLH; J: TRBJ1-6; V: TRBV18
CDR3: ASSVDAGSTDTQY; J: TRBJ2-3; V: TRBV9
CDR3: ASSFIRTSGILNNEQF; J: TRBJ2-1; V: TRBV11-2
CDR3: ASSVSADRYEQY; J: TRBJ2-7; V: TRBV9
CDR3: AWSGLVAGPGSDTQY; J: TRBJ2-3; V: TRBV30
CDR3: ASSPQTGSSGANVLT; J: TRBJ2-6; V: TRBV19
CDR3: ASSQEARLAKNIQY; J: TRBJ2-4; V: TRBV4-2
CDR3: ASSLAPDPNQPQH; J: TRBJ1-5; V: TRBV5-1
CDR3: ATSDQGTGGAETQY; J: TRBJ2-5; V: TRBV24-1
CDR3: ASSYSGSNEQY; J: TRBJ2-7; V: TRBV5-6
CDR3: ATSVQTSGSEQF; J: TRBJ2-1; V: TRBV24-1
CDR3: ASTLGYSPLH; J: TRBJ1-6; V: TRBV28
CDR3: ASSWPGPQH; J: TRBJ1-5; V: TRBV28
CDR3: ASSHRLAGDFGELF; J: TRBJ2-2; V: TRBV5-4
CDR3: ASSLTSGGDTQY; J: TRBJ2-3; V: TRBV3-1
CDR3: ASSFRGVGSPLH; J: TRBJ1-6; V: TRBV28
CDR3: ASSLVGVGTDTQY; J: TRBJ2-3; V: TRBV7-6
CDR3: SARVGELAGSSRTGELF; J: TRBJ2-2; V: TRBV20-1
CDR3: ASSYSVSGELF; J: TRBJ2-2; V: TRBV6-6
CDR3: ASSYSTGGTEAF; J: TRBJ1-1; V: TRBV6-6